This entry lists 13 T cell receptor beta chains sequenced from one sample in a study of Ad26.COV2.S vaccination and SARS-CoV-2 variants. As to treatment: roughly 18 received Ad26.COV2.S at low or high dose, single or two shots; 5 received placebo; per-sample allocation not given. Sampling was done on day 63 after the first vaccine or placebo injection. Produced via immunoSEQ multiplex PCR; TCRdb's table is partial and in-frame only. This sample has roughly 450,000 clones; about 93% occur once, and the top ten carry 9.5% to 15%. This specimen was peripheral blood, taken in a trial of Ad26.COV2.S vaccine versus placebo. Receptor source: a person aged 18 to 65 who received the Ad26.COV2.S COVID-19 vaccine or a placebo.

The chain has TRBV27 and TRBJ1-1; no clear D. V shed 2 bases and J shed 6 bases, with 16 bases lying between them. The CDR3 has 15 residues. Germline V lookup: CDR1 MNHEY, CDR2 SMNVEV (reference sequence). CDR3 coding DNA: TGTGCCAGCAGTTTACCCTCGAGCCATCTCTCTGAAGCTTTCTTT. Translated: CASSLPSSHLSEAFF.

This chain links TRBV7-8 with TRBJ2-7; D gene unclear. Germline loops: CDR1 SGHVS, CDR2 FQNEAQ. Trimming pared 5 bases from V and 1 base from J, leaving 18 bases between. This CDR3 has 16 residues. In DNA form, the CDR3 reads TGTGCCAGCAGCACCCCCACAGATTCCACTTCCTACGAGCAGTACTTC. Its translation is CASSTPTDSTSYEQYF. The full variable domain, with the rest looked up from reference TRBV7-8 and TRBJ2-7, is GAGVSQSPRYKVAKRGQDVALRCDPISGHVSLFWYQQALGQGPEFLTYFQNEAQLDKSGLPSDRFFAERPEGSVSTLKIQRTQQEDSAVYLCASSTPTDSTSYEQYFGPGTRLTVT.

This sequence joins TRBV18 and TRBJ1-2, with a weak D call TRBD1 (5 bases). The CDR3 sequence is 14 residues long. Trimming shortened V by 3 bases and J by 8 bases, and 16 bases separated the two germline ends. Looked up from germline, CDR1 is KGHSH and CDR2 is LQKENI. The CDR3 bases are TGTGCCAGCTCACCTGGAGGCAGGGTCGGCGGCTACACCTTC. Translated: CASSPGGRVGGYTF.

V usage is TRBV6-4 and J usage is TRBJ2-7; 11 positions agree with TRBD1. CDR3 length equals 16 residues. In germline, CDR1 is MRHNA, CDR2 SNTAGT. V lost 2 bases, J lost 1 base, and 4 bases stayed unmatched. CDR3 in DNA: TGTGCCAGCAGTGACCCCGGGACAGGGGGTTCCTACGAGCAGTACTTC. Amino acid sequence: CASSDPGTGGSYEQYF.

This rearrangement joins TRBV10-1 to TRBJ2-7; no clear D. Germline CDR1 reads WNHNN; CDR2 reads SYGVQD (reference sequence). The CDR3 sequence is 10 residues long. Trimming took 6 bases from V and 3 from J, leaving 3 bases between them. CDR3 DNA sequence: TGCGCCAGCAGGGGCTACGAGCAGTACTTC. This sequence encodes CASRGYEQYF.

This clone turned up a few times. V usage is TRBV7-9 and J usage is TRBJ1-2; D unclear. The CDR3 consists of 14 residues. Germline CDR1 SEHNR, CDR2 FQNEAQ (reference sequence). V shed 4 bases and J shed 1 base, with 10 bases lying between them. The CDR3 sequence is CASSSVPVNYGYTF. For the CDR3, the DNA is TGTGCCAGCAGCTCAGTTCCAGTTAACTATGGCTACACCTTC.

The chain uses TRBV9 and TRBJ1-3, with D possibly matching TRBD1 (5 bases). Germline CDR1 and CDR2: SGDLS and YYNGEE. V lost 0 bases to trimming and J lost 0 bases, with 13 bases between them. CDR3 length equals 17 residues. CDR3 protein: CASSVVPGTTSGNTIYF. The CDR3 DNA reads as TGTGCCAGCAGCGTAGTCCCCGGGACCACCTCTGGAAACACCATATATTTT.

V is TRBV15 and J is TRBJ1-6; weak D call: TRBD1 (5 bases). V shed 1 base and J shed 0 bases, with 13 bases lying between them. CDR1 and CDR2 from the germline V gene are LNHNV and YYDKDF (reference sequence). This CDR3 is built from 18 residues. The CDR3 loop is CATSRAWDGRSYNSPLHF. CDR3 sequence (DNA): TGTGCCACCAGCAGAGCCTGGGACGGACGCTCCTATAATTCACCCCTCCACTTT.

This chain joins TRBV21-1 and TRBJ2-3; TRBD2 reflects the table's D call only, with no check against the DNA. TRBV21-1 is a pseudogene. This CDR3 is 19 amino acids long. The CDR3 region has the DNA TGTGCCAGCAGCAGGGGACTAGCGGGCCGCCCAGGGAGCACAGATACGCAGTATTTT. Its protein product is CASSRGLAGRPGSTDTQYF.

DNA of the CDR3: TGTGCCAGCAGCTTGGGGACGGCCAAAAACATTCAGTACTTC. Amino acid sequence: CASSLGTAKNIQYF. The V gene is TRBV5-4, the J gene TRBJ2-4; D not certain. Trimming removed 0 bases at V and 1 base at J, with 5 bases between. The CDR3 consists of 14 residues. Germline assignment: CDR1 SGHNT and CDR2 YYREEE (reference sequence).

This chain links TRBV6-5 with TRBJ1-1; no clear D gene. V was shortened by 0 bases and J by 1 base, with 9 bases between the two germline ends. Germline V gene sequence: CDR1 MNHEY, CDR2 SVGAGI. The CDR3 loop spans 15 amino acids. CDR3 sequence (DNA): TGTGCCAGCAGTTACTCGAGATGGGGGAACACTGAAGCTTTCTTT. As protein: CASSYSRWGNTEAFF.

This chain joins TRBV28 and TRBJ1-5, with unresolved D. CDR3 size: 15 residues. Trimming cost V 2 bases and J 0 bases, with 8 bases left between them. In germline, CDR1 is MDHEN, CDR2 SYDVKM. This CDR3 is CASSLTGVSNQPQHF. The CDR3 coding sequence is TGTGCCAGCAGTTTAACTGGGGTTAGCAATCAGCCCCAGCATTTT.

This clone was recorded a few times. The V call is TRBV6-2 or TRBV6-3, the J call TRBJ2-7; TRBD2 agrees at 9 bases. V lost 4 bases, J lost 3 bases, and 7 bases stayed unmatched. Germline loops: CDR1 MNHEY, CDR2 SVGEGT. The CDR3 consists of 15 residues. The CDR3 DNA follows: TGTGCCAGCAGTTTGTTAGCGGGAGTGGGCTACGAGCAGTACTTC. Translated: CASSLLAGVGYEQYF.